This T cell receptor (beta chain) was retrieved from a study of CD8+ T cells in alopecia areata. Turning to the study itself: Treated patients received oral tofacitinib, 5 to 10 mg twice daily.

RNA was extracted and reverse transcribed into cDNA as the sequencing template. The data were produced by immunoSEQ multiplex PCR, yet TCRdb's version contains in-frame clones alone and is incomplete. Here the sample spans 150,000 to 200,000 clones, less than 70% being singletons. Documented treatment: oral pan-JAK inhibitor, 5-10 mg twice daily. Study results and caveats: One nonresponder leaves baseline CD8+ expansion's link to response uncertain. Significant decreases in scalp clonality and expanded CD8+ clones followed tofacitinib treatment.

Trimming left V 0 bases short and J 7 bases short, with 13 bases between. The CDR3 length is 14 residues. The germline gives CDR1 SGHRS, CDR2 YFSETQ. As regards this clone: The antigen remains unidentified.

This receptor was identified in a human donor with alopecia areata. The chain is built from TRBV5-1 and TRBJ1-2, with D possibly being TRBD1 (5 bases). The sequencing here drew on CD4+ T cells sorted from blood, taken at week 49, from a patient treated with tofacitinib. The CDR3 here is CASSLAPSQGGYTF. In nucleotides, the CDR3 is TGCGCCAGCAGCTTGGCCCCTAGCCAGGGTGGCTACACCTTC.